A selection of T cell receptor beta chains follows, all from one sample in a study of blood T cell repertoires in COVID-19. TCRdb's table, derived via immunoSEQ multiplex PCR, lists solely in-frame clones and lacks some. The sample lists over 150,000 clones; over 65% were seen once. The sample consisted of peripheral blood. The source of these receptors is a man in his sixties with acute or convalescent COVID-19. Each CDR3 is given with its conserved first and last residue. A D gene is named only where the DNA matches it firmly. Size values are once, few and many counts, or a class for expanded clones, and some rows have none.

j_call d_call v_call clone_size cdr3_nt cdr3_aa
TRBJ2-1 TRBD1 TRBV4-3 - TGCGCCAGCAGCCCGTGGACAGGGGACAATGAGCAGTTCTTC CASSPWTGDNEQFF
TRBJ2-1 - TRBV29-1 - TGCAGCGCTCAGGGGTTGGGCAATGAGCAGTTCTTC CSAQGLGNEQFF
TRBJ1-1 - TRBV9 - TGTGCCAGCAGCGCGGCAGGTGGCACTGAAGCTTTCTTT CASSAAGGTEAFF
TRBJ1-2 TRBD1 TRBV6-1 - TGTGCCAGCAGTGAAACAGGGGGAAGGAACTATGGCTACACCTTC CASSETGGRNYGYTF
TRBJ2-1 - TRBV10-1 few TGCGCCAGCAGTGATTGGAGAACTGACAATGAGCAGTTCTTC CASSDWRTDNEQFF
TRBJ2-7 TRBD1 TRBV13 - TGTGCCAGCAGCCCTCGGACAGGGCCCAACGAGCAGTACTTC CASSPRTGPNEQYF
TRBJ2-7 - TRBV27 once TGTGCCAGCGGAATGGGGCAGAATGTCTACGAGCAGTACTTC CASGMGQNVYEQYF
TRBJ2-1 TRBD1 TRBV7-3 - TGTGCCAGCAGCTTAAACAGGGGCCAGCAGTTCTTC CASSLNRGQQFF
TRBJ2-7 TRBD1 TRBV19 - TGTGCCAGTAGTACCCCCGGGACAGGGGGTGGAAACGAGCAGTACTTC CASSTPGTGGGNEQYF
TRBJ2-5 - TRBV27 - TGTGCCAGCAGGGGCGGAGGGCAGGAGACCCAGTACTTC CASRGGGQETQYF
TRBJ2-6 TRBD1 TRBV13 - TGTGCCAGCAGCTCTACAGGGGCGGGGGCCAACGTCCTGACTTTC CASSSTGAGANVLTF
TRBJ1-5 - TRBV15 - TGTGCCACCAGCAGAGTTAGGACAGGCAATCAGCCCCAGCATTTT CATSRVRTGNQPQHF
TRBJ1-5 TRBD1 TRBV12-5 - TGTGCTAGTGGTAATACAGGGGTCAATCAGCCCCAGCATTTT CASGNTGVNQPQHF
TRBJ2-1 - TRBV30 once TGTGCCATCGGGACTTCCCCCTCCTACAATGAGCAGTTCTTC CAIGTSPSYNEQFF
TRBJ2-1 - TRBV6-1 - TGTGCCAGCAGTGACCCTCTAGGGGGTCTTACCTACAATGAGCAGTTCTTC CASSDPLGGLTYNEQFF
TRBJ1-1 - TRBV5-1 - TGCGCCAGCAGACAGGGAACTGTAATGAACACTGAAGCTTTCTTT CASRQGTVMNTEAFF
TRBJ1-6 - TRBV2 - TGTGCCAGCAGTGAAGGCAGGATGAATTCACCCCTCCACTTT CASSEGRMNSPLHF
TRBJ2-3 - TRBV5-6 - TGTGCCAGCAGCTTGGTAATAGATACGCAGTATTTT CASSLVIDTQYF
TRBJ1-2 - TRBV5-6 - TGTGCCAGCAGCTTGGACAGGGTAGGGTATGGCTACACCTTC CASSLDRVGYGYTF
TRBJ2-2 TRBD1 TRBV27 - TGTGCCAGCAGTTCCACCGGGACAGGGGACACCGGGGAGCTGTTTTTT CASSSTGTGDTGELFF
TRBJ1-2 - TRBV7-9 few TGTGCCAGCAGCTTCGTGGAGGGCTACACCTTC CASSFVEGYTF
TRBJ2-1 TRBD2 TRBV19 - TGTGCCAGTAGTATAGAGGACGCTAGCGGGGGGTTCTACAATGAGCAGTTCTTC CASSIEDASGGFYNEQFF
TRBJ2-1 TRBD2 TRBV7-2 once TGTGCCAGCAGCTTAGCGGGGTTGGGGAGGGGGCAGTTCTTC CASSLAGLGRGQFF
TRBJ1-3 TRBD1 TRBV18 - TGTGCCAGCTCACCGGGACAGGCGTCTTTGGTTGGAAACACCATATATTTT CASSPGQASLVGNTIYF
TRBJ2-2 - TRBV19 - TGTGCCAGTAGGGACTCCCCCTTGGCCGGGGAGCTGTTTTTT CASRDSPLAGELFF
TRBJ1-1 - TRBV6-1 - TGTGCCAGCAGTGAAGGTCACGGGAACACTGAAGCTTTCTTT CASSEGHGNTEAFF
TRBJ2-5 TRBD2 TRBV7-7 - TGTGCTAGCAGCCTGGGACTAGCGGGTGGGGAGACCCAGTACTTC CASSLGLAGGETQYF
TRBJ1-5 - TRBV6-5 - TGTGCCAGTCACAACAGAAATCAGCCCCAGCATTTT CASHNRNQPQHF
TRBJ1-5 - TRBV5-1 few TGCGCCAGCAGCTTGGATGGGGGCAACAATCAGCCCCAGCATTTT CASSLDGGNNQPQHF
TRBJ1-5 TRBD1 TRBV4-1 - TGCGCCAGCAGCCAAAGGGGCCCGGACAGGGCGGATAGCAATCAGCCCCAGCATTTT CASSQRGPDRADSNQPQHF
TRBJ1-4 - TRBV6-5 few TGTGCCAGCAGTTACGGGGGGGGGATCCTCGGAGAAAAACTGTTTTTT CASSYGGGILGEKLFF
TRBJ1-2 - TRBV2 - TGTGCCAGCAGTCCGGACAGTAACTATGGCTACACCTTC CASSPDSNYGYTF
TRBJ2-4 TRBD1 TRBV4-3 - TGCGCCAGCAGCCAAGATCAACAGGGGGAAAACATTCAGTACTTC CASSQDQQGENIQYF
TRBJ1-5 - TRBV28 many TGTGCCAGCAGTTTCCTCACCGGGAGCAATCAGCCCCAGCATTTT CASSFLTGSNQPQHF
TRBJ2-2 TRBD1 TRBV10-1 - TGCGCCAGCAGACTGACAGGGGCCACGAACACCGGGGAGCTGTTTTTT CASRLTGATNTGELFF